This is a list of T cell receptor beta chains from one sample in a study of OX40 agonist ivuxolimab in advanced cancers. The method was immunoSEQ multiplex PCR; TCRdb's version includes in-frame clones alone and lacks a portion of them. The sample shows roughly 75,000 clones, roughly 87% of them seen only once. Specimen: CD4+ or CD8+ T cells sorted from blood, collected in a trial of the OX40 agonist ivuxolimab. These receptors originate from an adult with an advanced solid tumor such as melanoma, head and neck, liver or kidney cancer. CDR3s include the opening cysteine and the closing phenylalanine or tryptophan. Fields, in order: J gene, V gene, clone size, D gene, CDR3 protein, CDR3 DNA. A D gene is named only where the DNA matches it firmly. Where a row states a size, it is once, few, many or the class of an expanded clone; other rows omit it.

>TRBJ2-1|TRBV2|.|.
CASSALPYNEQFF
TGTGCCAGCAGTGCGCTACCTTACAATGAGCAGTTCTTC
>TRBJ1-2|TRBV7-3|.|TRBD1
CASSPGTGGIYGYTF
TGTGCCAGCAGCCCCGGGACAGGGGGGATCTATGGCTACACCTTC
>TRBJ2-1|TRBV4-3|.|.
CASSQDALLGAYNEQFF
TGCGCCAGCAGCCAAGATGCACTCCTTGGGGCCTACAATGAGCAGTTCTTC
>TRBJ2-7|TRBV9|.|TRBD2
CASSVMASGKGGEQYF
TGTGCCAGCAGCGTAATGGCTAGCGGGAAAGGGGGCGAGCAGTACTTC
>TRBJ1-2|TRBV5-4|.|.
CASSLAGTKGDGYTF
TGTGCCAGCAGCTTGGCCGGGACTAAGGGAGATGGCTACACCTTC
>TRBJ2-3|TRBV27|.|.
CASSLSGTDTQYF
TGTGCCAGCAGTTTATCGGGCACAGATACGCAGTATTTT
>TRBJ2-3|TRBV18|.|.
CASSRAGGDTQYF
TGTGCCAGCTCACGGGCAGGAGGAGATACGCAGTATTTT
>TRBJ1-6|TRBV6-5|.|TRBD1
CASSYLPGTVESPLHF
TGTGCCAGCAGTTACCTCCCGGGGACAGTGGAATCACCCCTCCACTTT
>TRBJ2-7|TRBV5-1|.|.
CASSLGQARIDEQYF
TGCGCCAGCAGCTTGGGACAGGCTCGTATCGACGAGCAGTACTTC
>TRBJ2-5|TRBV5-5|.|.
CASSLAGVGGTQYF
TGTGCCAGCAGCTTGGCCGGAGTGGGAGGGACCCAGTACTTC
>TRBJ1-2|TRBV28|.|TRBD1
CASRTGVSGYTF
TGTGCCAGCAGGACAGGGGTTTCTGGCTACACCTTC
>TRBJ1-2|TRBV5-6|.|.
CASSLTGLFGYTF
TGTGCCAGCAGCTTGACGGGGCTATTCGGCTACACCTTC
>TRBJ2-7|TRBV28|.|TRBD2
CASNLGSGDHEQYF
TGTGCCAGCAACCTGGGAAGCGGGGACCACGAGCAGTACTTC
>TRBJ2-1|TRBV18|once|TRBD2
CASSPPGLAGGKDNEQFF
TGTGCCAGCTCACCACCGGGACTAGCGGGAGGGAAAGACAATGAGCAGTTCTTC
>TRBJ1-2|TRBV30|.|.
CAWSKTRTQRDYGYTF
TGTGCCTGGAGTAAAACTCGGACCCAGCGAGACTATGGCTACACCTTC
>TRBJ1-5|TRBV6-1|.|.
CATTRIGPNQPQHF
TGTGCCACCACCCGAATAGGGCCTAATCAGCCCCAGCATTTT
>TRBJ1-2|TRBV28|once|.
CASRYPGQVSYTF
TGTGCCAGCAGATATCCGGGACAAGTCTCCTACACCTTC
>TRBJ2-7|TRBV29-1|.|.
CSVRRDYEQYF
TGCAGCGTCCGGCGGGACTACGAGCAGTACTTC
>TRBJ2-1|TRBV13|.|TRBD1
CASSSPTGTGRNEQFF
TGTGCCAGCAGCTCCCCGACCGGGACAGGGAGGAATGAGCAGTTCTTC
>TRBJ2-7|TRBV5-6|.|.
CASSSPSYEQYF
TGTGCCAGCAGCAGTCCCTCCTACGAGCAGTACTTC
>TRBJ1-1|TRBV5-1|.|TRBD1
CASSPVTGKAITEAFF
TGCGCCAGCAGCCCGGTGACAGGGAAAGCAATTACTGAAGCTTTCTTT
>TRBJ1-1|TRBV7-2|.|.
CASTYRVQGISEAFF
TGTGCCAGCACCTATCGAGTACAGGGAATTTCTGAAGCTTTCTTT
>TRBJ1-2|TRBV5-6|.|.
CASSSLDSPLNYGYTF
TGTGCCAGCAGCTCCTTGGACAGCCCTCTTAACTATGGCTACACCTTC
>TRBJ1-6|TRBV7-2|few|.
CASSRGRGSPLHF
TGTGCCAGCAGCCGTGGAAGGGGTTCACCCCTCCACTTT
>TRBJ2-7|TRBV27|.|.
CASSVPGLVEQYF
TGTGCCAGCAGCGTCCCGGGACTCGTCGAGCAGTACTTC
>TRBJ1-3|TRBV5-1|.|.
CASSGGASGNTIYF
TGCGCCAGCAGCGGAGGGGCATCTGGAAACACCATATATTTT
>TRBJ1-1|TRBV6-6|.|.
CASSPLGQNTEAFF
TGTGCCAGCAGCCCCTTGGGTCAGAACACTGAAGCTTTCTTT
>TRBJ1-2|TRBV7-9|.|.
CASSRGGVDGYTF
TGTGCCAGCAGCCGTGGGGGTGTCGATGGCTACACCTTC
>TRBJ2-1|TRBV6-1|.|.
CASSDSGGGQRFF
TGTGCCAGCAGTGACTCAGGGGGGGGGCAACGGTTCTTC
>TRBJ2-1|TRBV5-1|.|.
CASSLGRDNEQFF
TGCGCCAGCAGCTTGGGGCGGGACAATGAGCAGTTCTTC
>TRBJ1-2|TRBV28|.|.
CASSLLVGGYTF
TGTGCCAGCAGTTTACTGGTGGGAGGCTACACCTTC
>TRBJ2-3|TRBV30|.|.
CAWSVMQDTQYF
TGTGCCTGGAGTGTAATGCAAGATACGCAGTATTTT
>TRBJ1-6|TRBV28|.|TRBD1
CASSSGQGIRSPLHF
TGTGCCAGCAGTTCCGGACAGGGCATAAGATCACCCCTCCACTTT
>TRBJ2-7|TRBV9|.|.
CASSVGGESSYEQYF
TGTGCCAGCAGCGTAGGCGGGGAGAGTTCCTACGAGCAGTACTTC
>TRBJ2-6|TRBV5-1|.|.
CASSSGSAAAGANVLTF
TGCGCCAGCAGCTCCGGGTCAGCTGCTGCTGGGGCCAACGTCCTGACTTTC
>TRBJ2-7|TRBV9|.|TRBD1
CASSESGTGFGEQYF
TGTGCCAGCAGCGAATCCGGGACAGGGTTTGGCGAGCAGTACTTC
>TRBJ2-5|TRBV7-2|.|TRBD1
CASRDTGGVETQYF
TGTGCCAGCAGAGATACAGGGGGCGTGGAGACCCAGTACTTC
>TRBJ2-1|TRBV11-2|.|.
CASSPNYNEQFF
TGTGCCAGCAGCCCCAATTACAATGAGCAGTTCTTC
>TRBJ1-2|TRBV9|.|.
CASSVDMGAGYGYTF
TGTGCCAGCAGCGTAGATATGGGGGCCGGCTATGGCTACACCTTC
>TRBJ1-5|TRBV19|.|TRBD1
CASSTKTGGDQPQHF
TGTGCCAGTAGTACCAAGACAGGGGGCGATCAGCCCCAGCATTTT
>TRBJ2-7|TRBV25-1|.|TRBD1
CASSGGTGSAYEQYF
TGTGCCAGCAGTGGTGGGACAGGGAGTGCCTACGAGCAGTACTTC
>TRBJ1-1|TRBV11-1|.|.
CASSNQRGAEAFF
TGTGCCAGCAGCAATCAACGGGGGGCTGAAGCTTTCTTT
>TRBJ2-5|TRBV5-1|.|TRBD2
CASSIASGKETQYF
TGCGCCAGCAGCATTGCTAGCGGGAAAGAGACCCAGTACTTC
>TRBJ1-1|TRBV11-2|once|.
CASSSLQGNTEAFF
TGTGCCAGCAGCTCCCTGCAGGGGAACACTGAAGCTTTCTTT
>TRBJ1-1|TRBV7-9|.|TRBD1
CASSLAGTGGRDEAFF
TGTGCCAGCAGCTTAGCGGGAACAGGGGGCAGAGATGAAGCTTTCTTT
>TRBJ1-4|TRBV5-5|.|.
CASSSLVEGEKKLFF
TGTGCCAGCAGCTCCCTCGTTGAGGGCGAGAAAAAACTGTTTTTT